The sequence of this T cell receptor beta chain was determined in a study of blood T cells in healthy people across ages. Study-wide findings and caveats: Whereas aged donors had fewer naive CD4+ cells, long-lived donors had more of them and higher diversity. Bulk PBMC profiling left naive and antigen-experienced comparisons inconclusive.

Details on this clonotype: Its antigen is as yet unknown.

Alongside a J-beta primer mix, a sample-barcoded 5' primer served in a second PCR lasting roughly 7 to 11 cycles. Every cDNA molecule bore a tag from a template-switch adaptor containing 12 random nucleotides. TCRdb redid the calling of the 5' RACE reads with MiXCR, one entry per CDR3 protein. The table records 850,000 to 1,300,000 distinct CDR3 sequences, around 45% of them present only once. Germline CDR1 is SGHVS and CDR2 is FQNEAQ. The V and J ends lost 1 base and 7 bases, in that order; junction bases with no gene match: 17. The CDR3 runs 18 residues. The chain couples TRBV7-8 to TRBJ2-7; 9 bases are shared with TRBD2. The sequencing sample was made of blood. The sequence was collected from a woman between 55 and 75 years old in good health. This CDR3 reads CASSLVILAGSSYNEQYF. Here the CDR3 DNA reads TGTGCCAGCAGCTTAGTCATTCTAGCGGGGAGCTCCTACAATGAGCAGTACTTC.